This is a list of T cell receptor beta chains from one sample in a study of T cells after yellow fever vaccination. MiXCR was run by TCRdb on the 5' RACE reads, yielding one entry per CDR3 protein. The table has around 310,000 distinct CDR3 sequences, roughly 9.4% seen once; the top ten hold approximately 19%. The sample consisted of PBMCs, taken on the day of the first yellow fever vaccination. These receptors were obtained from a man aged 18 to 35 who received the YFV17D yellow fever vaccine. The CDR3 runs from the conserved cysteine through the conserved F or W. The order of the fields is D gene, V gene, J gene, clone size, CDR3 DNA, CDR3 protein. A D gene is named only where the DNA matches it firmly. Clone size is not always given. Where it is, it says once, few, many or a class for expanded clones.

TRBD1,TRBV18,TRBJ2-5,few,TGTGCCAGCTCACCAAGAAGGGGGCGTGAGGAGACCCAGTACTTC,CASSPRRGREETQYF
NA,TRBV18,TRBJ2-5,many,TGTGCCAGCTCACCACGGTCAGAGACCCAGTACTTC,CASSPRSETQYF
TRBD2,TRBV2,TRBJ2-1,NA,TGTGCCAGCACGACTAGCGTAATTGTCAATGAGCAGTTCTTC,CASTTSVIVNEQFF
NA,TRBV10-3,TRBJ1-1,few,TGTGCCATCAGTGAAGCAGGGGCTGGCACTGAAGCTTTCTTT,CAISEAGAGTEAFF
TRBD1,TRBV20-1,TRBJ1-5,NA,TGCAGTGCTACTACAGGGGCATGGCAGCCCCAGCATTTT,CSATTGAWQPQHF
NA,TRBV9,TRBJ2-1,NA,TGTGCCAGCAGCGTATCTGTCAATGAGCAGTTCTTC,CASSVSVNEQFF
TRBD1,TRBV3-1,TRBJ2-1,few,TGTGCCAGCAGCCAGGGACAGGGGCTACCCTACAATGAGCAGTTCTTC,CASSQGQGLPYNEQFF
NA,TRBV3-1,TRBJ1-5,NA,TGTGCCAGCAGCCAAGGGGGAGGGATTCGACAGCCCCAGCATTTT,CASSQGGGIRQPQHF
NA,TRBV28,TRBJ1-1,few,TGTGCCAGCAGTTTCGCGGGGAAAGCTTTCTTT,CASSFAGKAFF
NA,TRBV6-2/TRBV6-3,TRBJ2-7,NA,TGTGCCAGCAGACAGAGAAGCAGGGACTACGAGCAGTACTTC,CASRQRSRDYEQYF
NA,TRBV29-1,TRBJ2-1,few,TGCAGCGCTCCCCGGGGGTCCTACAATGAGCAGTTCTTC,CSAPRGSYNEQFF
NA,TRBV6-5,TRBJ1-1,many,TGTGCCAGCAGTTACGAAGGGACTATTACTGAAGCTTTCTTT,CASSYEGTITEAFF
NA,TRBV4-1,TRBJ2-1,NA,TGCGCCAGCAGCCAAGACTTACTAGGCAATGAGCAGTTCTTC,CASSQDLLGNEQFF
NA,TRBV7-9,TRBJ1-2,NA,TGTGCCAGCAGCCCGCGTCGACAGGTCAACTATGGCTACACCTTC,CASSPRRQVNYGYTF